This T cell receptor beta chain originates from a study of OX40 agonist ivuxolimab in advanced cancers. Overall study: Treatment of patients was with ivuxolimab, an agonistic anti-OX40 (CD134) antibody. Patients enrolled in dose escalation were diagnosed with hepatocellular carcinoma, melanoma, renal cell or head and neck cancer.

Sequencing was performed with immunoSEQ multiplex PCR; in TCRdb, only in-frame clones are kept and a portion is missing. The sample includes some 40,000 clones, just under 85% of them seen just once. The CDR3 covers 12 residues. Germline loops: CDR1 SQVTM, CDR2 ANQGSEA. Sequenced here: CD4+ or CD8+ T cells sorted from blood, sampled in a trial of the OX40 agonist ivuxolimab. V usage is TRBV29-1 and J usage is TRBJ2-5; unclear D gene. The DNA end lines up better with TRBJ2-7; the J call may be wrong. This clonotype was obtained from an adult with an advanced solid tumor such as melanoma, head and neck, liver or kidney cancer. The CDR3 DNA reads as TGCAGCGTGGGTGACGCCATCTACGAGCAGTACTTC. Protein: CSVGDAIYEQYF.